The sequence of this T cell receptor (beta chain) was determined in a study of OX40 agonist ivuxolimab in advanced cancers. V shed 10 bases and J 4 bases; nucleotides not matched to a gene: 8. The germline V gene has CDR1 SEHNR and CDR2 FQNEAQ (reference sequence). CDR3 length: 14 amino acids. A word on this clone: Antigen unknown.

Study outcomes and limitations: Blood T cells, both CD4+ and CD8+, expanded clonally by week 6 at 0.1 to 3.0 mg/kg. Mean expanded clone counts were higher in CD8+ than CD4+ T cells.

TCRdb's copy holds only in-frame clones and misses some; the assay was immunoSEQ multiplex PCR. Here the sample spans more than 95,000 clones, roughly 91% being singletons. The TCR sequence derives from an adult with an advanced solid tumor such as melanoma, head and neck, liver or kidney cancer. The J gene is TRBJ2-2, the V gene TRBV7-9; 8 bases are a match to TRBD2. Sequencing used CD4+ or CD8+ T cells sorted from blood, obtained in a trial of the OX40 agonist ivuxolimab. CDR3 DNA sequence: TGTGCCACTGCCGGGACTAGGTTCACCGGGGAGCTGTTTTTT. The encoded protein is CATAGTRFTGELFF.